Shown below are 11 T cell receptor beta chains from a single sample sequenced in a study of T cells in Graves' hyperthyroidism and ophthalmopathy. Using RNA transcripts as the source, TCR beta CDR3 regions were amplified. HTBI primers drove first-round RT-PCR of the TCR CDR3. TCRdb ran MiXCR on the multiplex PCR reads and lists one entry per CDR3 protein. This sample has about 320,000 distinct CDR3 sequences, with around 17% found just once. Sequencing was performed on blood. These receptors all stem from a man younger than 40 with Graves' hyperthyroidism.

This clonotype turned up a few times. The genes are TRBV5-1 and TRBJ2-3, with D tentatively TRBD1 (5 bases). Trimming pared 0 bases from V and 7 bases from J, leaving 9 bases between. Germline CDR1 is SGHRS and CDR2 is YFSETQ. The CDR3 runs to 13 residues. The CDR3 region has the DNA TGCGCCAGCAGCTTGGCAGGGATCAATACGCAGTATTTT. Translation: CASSLAGINTQYF.

CDR3 in amino acids: CASSLNPNPHNEQFF. The CDR3 DNA reads TGTGCCAGCAGCCTTAACCCAAATCCTCACAATGAGCAGTTCTTC. The gene calls are TRBV9 and TRBJ2-1; D unresolved. V was cut by 4 bases and J by 5 bases, with 16 bases left in between. From germline, CDR1 is SGDLS and CDR2 YYNGEE. This CDR3 comprises 15 residues.

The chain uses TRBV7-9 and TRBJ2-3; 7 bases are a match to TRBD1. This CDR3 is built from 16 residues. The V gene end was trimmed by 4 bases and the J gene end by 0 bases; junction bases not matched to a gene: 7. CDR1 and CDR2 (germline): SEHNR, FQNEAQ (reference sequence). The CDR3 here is CASSSGLGQSTDTQYF. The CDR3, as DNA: TGTGCCAGCAGCTCCGGACTGGGACAGAGCACAGATACGCAGTATTTT.

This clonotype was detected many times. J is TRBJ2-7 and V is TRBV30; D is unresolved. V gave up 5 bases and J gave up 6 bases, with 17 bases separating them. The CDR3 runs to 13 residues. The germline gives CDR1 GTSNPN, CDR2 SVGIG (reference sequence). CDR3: CAWGKTNAGEQYF. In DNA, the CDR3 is TGTGCCTGGGGAAAAACAAACGCTGGCGAGCAGTACTTC.

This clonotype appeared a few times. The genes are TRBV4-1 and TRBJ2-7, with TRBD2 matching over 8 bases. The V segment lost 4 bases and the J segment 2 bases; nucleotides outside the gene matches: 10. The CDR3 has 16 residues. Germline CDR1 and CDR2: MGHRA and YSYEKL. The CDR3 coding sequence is TGCGCCAGCAGCCGAACGCGGGAGGCCCTCCCCTACGAGCAGTACTTC. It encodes CASSRTREALPYEQYF.

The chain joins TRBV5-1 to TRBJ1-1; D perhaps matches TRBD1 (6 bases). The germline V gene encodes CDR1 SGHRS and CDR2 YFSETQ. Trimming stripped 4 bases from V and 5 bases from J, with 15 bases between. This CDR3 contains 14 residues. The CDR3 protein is CASSPATGLTEAFF. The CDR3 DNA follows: TGCGCCAGCAGCCCGGCCACAGGGCTTACTGAAGCTTTCTTT.

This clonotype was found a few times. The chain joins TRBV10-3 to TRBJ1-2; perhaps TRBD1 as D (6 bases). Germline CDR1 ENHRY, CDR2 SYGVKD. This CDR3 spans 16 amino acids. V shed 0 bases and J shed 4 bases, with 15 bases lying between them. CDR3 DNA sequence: TGTGCCATCAGTGAGTCGAATCGGGGGGCGGCCTATGGCTACACCTTC. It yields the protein CAISESNRGAAYGYTF.

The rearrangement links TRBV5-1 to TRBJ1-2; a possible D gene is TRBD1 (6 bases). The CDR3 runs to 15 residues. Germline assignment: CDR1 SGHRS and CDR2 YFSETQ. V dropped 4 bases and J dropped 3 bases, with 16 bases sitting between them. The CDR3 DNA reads TGCGCCAGCAGCACCCGGGACAACGGTGACTATGGCTACACCTTC. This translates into CASSTRDNGDYGYTF.

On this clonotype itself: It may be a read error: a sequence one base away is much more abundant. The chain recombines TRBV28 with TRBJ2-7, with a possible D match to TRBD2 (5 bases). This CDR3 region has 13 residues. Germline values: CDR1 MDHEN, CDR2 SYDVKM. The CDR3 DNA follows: TGTGCCGGCAGTTTCGGACGGGGCTACGAGCAGTACTTC. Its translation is CAGSFGRGYEQYF.

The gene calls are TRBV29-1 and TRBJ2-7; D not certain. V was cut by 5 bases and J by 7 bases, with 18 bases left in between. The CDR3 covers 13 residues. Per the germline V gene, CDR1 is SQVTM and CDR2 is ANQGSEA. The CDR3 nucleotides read TGCAGCGTTCGGGCCAGCTTAGAGTATGAGCAGTACTTC. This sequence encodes CSVRASLEYEQYF.

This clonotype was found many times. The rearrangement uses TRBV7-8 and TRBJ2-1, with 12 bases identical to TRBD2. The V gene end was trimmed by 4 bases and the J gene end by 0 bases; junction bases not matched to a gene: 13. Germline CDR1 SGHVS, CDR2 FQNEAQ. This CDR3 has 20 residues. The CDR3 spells CASSYRLGLAGIFSYNEQFF. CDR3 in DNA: TGTGCCAGCAGCTATAGACTGGGACTAGCGGGCATCTTCTCCTACAATGAGCAGTTCTTC. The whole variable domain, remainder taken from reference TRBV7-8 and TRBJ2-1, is GAGVSQSPRYKVAKRGQDVALRCDPISGHVSLFWYQQALGQGPEFLTYFQNEAQLDKSGLPSDRFFAERPEGSVSTLKIQRTQQEDSAVYLCASSYRLGLAGIFSYNEQFFGPGTRLTVL.